This record covers a single TCR delta chain. The source of the sample is a study of gamma-delta T cells after stem cell transplantation. TCRdb reanalysed the RT-PCR reads via CATT. The sample consists of more than 2,000 delta-chain clones, about 33% of them appearing once. Germline V lookup: CDR1 TSWWSYY, CDR2 QGS. V shed 7 bases, J shed 7 bases, and the junction held 18 bases outside the gene matches. This CDR3 region has 16 residues. The rearrangement uses TRDV1 and TRDJ1; 7 nucleotides align to TRDD3. This receptor was identified in a human donor. It is not recorded whose cells these are; they may come from a transplant donor. The sample taken for sequencing was gamma-delta T cells. In DNA, the CDR3 is TGTGCTCTTGAGATTACCGGGGGGATGAACCGTGGTAAACTCATCTTT. This gives the protein CALEITGGMNRGKLIF.